This TCR beta chain was profiled in a study of blood T cells in healthy people across ages. Findings of the study overall: Expanded clonotype changes were possibly confounded by unknown donor CMV status. Bulk PBMC profiling left naive and antigen-experienced comparisons inconclusive.

A sample-barcoded 5' primer and a J-beta primer mix were used in a second PCR of about 7 to 11 cycles. A single record per CDR3 protein comes from TCRdb applying MiXCR to the 5' RACE reads. Of roughly 640,000 distinct CDR3 sequences in the sample, 25% to 35% were seen once. This clonotype was observed at least ten times. Its antigen is not identified. The origin of this receptor is an elderly woman in good health. The sample comprised blood.

The CDR3 loop is CASSPSPTGDSPLHF. The CDR3 nucleotides read TGCGCCAGCAGCCCGAGCCCCACCGGAGATTCACCCCTCCACTTT. The chain links TRBV5-1 to TRBJ1-6, with D hard to call. V lost 4 bases, J lost 8 bases, and 16 bases lay in between. The CDR3 loop spans 15 amino acids. Germline V gene lookup returns CDR1 SGHRS and CDR2 YFSETQ. Based on the CDR3 plus reference TRBV5-1 and TRBJ1-6, the full variable domain is KAGVTQTPRYLIKTRGQQVTLSCSPISGHRSVSWYQQTPGQGLQFLFEYFSETQRNKGNFPGRFSGRQFSNSRSEMNVSTLELGDSALYLCASSPSPTGDSPLHFGNGTRLTVT.